This T cell receptor beta chain was found in a study of blood T cell repertoires in COVID-19. Study background: Some COVID-19 samples were acute and others convalescent; all came from the United States, Italy and Spain. The analysed material was cDNA or gDNA that came from T cells, B-cell-depleted T cells, or PBMCs.

As processed by the authors: Researchers report that nucleated cell counts were estimated from reference gene primer amplification. Clones were read by immunoSEQ multiplex PCR, and TCRdb kept only the in-frame ones, dropping some. V and J calls plus clone size are reproduced from that table; the DNA served to infer D and trimming. Of under 35,000 clones listed, over 70% are singletons. This TCR derives from an elderly man with acute or convalescent COVID-19. Sequencing used peripheral blood.

CDR3 loop: CASSAVDRAEQYF. The DNA of the CDR3 is TGTGCCAGCAGCGCCGTAGACAGGGCCGAGCAGTACTTC. V gene TRBV9 combines with J gene TRBJ2-7; TRBD1 matches 7 bases. Unmatched junction bases numbered 6, after V lost 3 bases and J lost 6 bases. Germline V CDR1 and CDR2: SGDLS, YYNGEE. CDR3 length equals 13 residues.